This TCR beta chain comes out of a study of shared clonotypes between healthy human individuals. Study context: A couple of women and a few men aged 18 to 49 made up the donors.

Terminally differentiated effector memory CD45RA+ cells were left out of the naive CD8 fraction, which was CD45RO-negative and positively selected for CCR7. Using 200 ng DNA, approximately 30,000 T cell genomes, the sorted-subset replicate PCRs were run. Source study methods: ImmunoSEQ supplied junction-only sequences lacking quality scores, so filtering was different. The data were produced by immunoSEQ multiplex PCR, yet TCRdb's version contains in-frame clones alone and is incomplete. Clone size and the V and J calls come from that table; the DNA yielded D and trimming. The table includes 800,000 to 950,000 clones, 96% detected once. Study-level findings and limits: Limitation of the genetic and exposure-history diversity represented came from the few donors.

The CDR3 is 13 amino acids. Trimming cost V 1 base and J 3 bases, with 6 bases left between them. CDR1 SEHNR and CDR2 FQNEAQ come from the germline V gene (reference sequence). A word on this clone: No antigen is known for it.

J is TRBJ1-1 and V is TRBV7-9; perhaps TRBD1 as D (5 bases). The sequence was collected from a man aged 25 to 40 in good health. Specimen: naive CD8+ T cells sorted from blood. CDR3 sequence reads: CASSLVGDTEAFF. The CDR3 DNA reads as TGTGCCAGCAGCTTAGTAGGGGACACTGAAGCTTTCTTT.